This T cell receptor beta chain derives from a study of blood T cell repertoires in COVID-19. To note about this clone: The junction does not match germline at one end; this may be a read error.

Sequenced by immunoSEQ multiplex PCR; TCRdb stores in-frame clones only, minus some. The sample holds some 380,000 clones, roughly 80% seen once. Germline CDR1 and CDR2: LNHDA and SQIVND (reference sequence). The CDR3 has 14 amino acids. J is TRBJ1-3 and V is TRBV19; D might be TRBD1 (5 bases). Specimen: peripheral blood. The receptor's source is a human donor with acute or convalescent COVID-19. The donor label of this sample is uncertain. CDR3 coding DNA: TGTGCTAGTACAGGCAGAAGCTCTGGAAACACCATATATTTT. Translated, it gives CASTGRSSGNTIYF.